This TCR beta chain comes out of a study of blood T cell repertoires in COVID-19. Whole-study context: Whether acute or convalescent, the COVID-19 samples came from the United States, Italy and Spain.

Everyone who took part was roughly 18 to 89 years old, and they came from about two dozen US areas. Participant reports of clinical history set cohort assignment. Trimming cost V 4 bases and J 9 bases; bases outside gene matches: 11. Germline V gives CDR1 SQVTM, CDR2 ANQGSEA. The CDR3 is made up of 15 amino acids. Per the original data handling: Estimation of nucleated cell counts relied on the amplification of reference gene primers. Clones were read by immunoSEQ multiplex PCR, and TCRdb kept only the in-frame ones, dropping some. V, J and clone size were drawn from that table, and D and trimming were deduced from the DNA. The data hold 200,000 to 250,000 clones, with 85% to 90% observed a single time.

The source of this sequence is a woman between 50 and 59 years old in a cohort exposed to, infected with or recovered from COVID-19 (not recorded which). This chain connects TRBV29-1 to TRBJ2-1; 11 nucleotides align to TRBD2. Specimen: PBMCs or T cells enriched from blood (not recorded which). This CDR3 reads CSVAIAGGRLGEQFF. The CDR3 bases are TGCAGCGTTGCAATAGCGGGGGGGCGGCTGGGTGAGCAGTTCTTC.